The rows below give T cell receptor beta chains drawn from one sample of a study of blood T cell repertoires in COVID-19. TCRdb's table, derived via immunoSEQ multiplex PCR, lists solely in-frame clones and lacks some. The sample contains some 60,000 clones, around 83% of which appear only once. Sequencing was carried out using peripheral blood. The source of these receptors is a man aged 30 to 39 with COVID-19, enrolled during active disease. CDR3s include the opening cysteine and the closing phenylalanine or tryptophan.

V	J	CDR3
TRBV15	TRBJ2-2	CATSRDPRLAGGELFF
TRBV5-6	TRBJ1-1	CASSPVGRGGETEAFF
TRBV9	TRBJ2-2	CASSVGPSGSAGGTGELFF
TRBV11-3	TRBJ2-2	CASTTGRAGELFF
TRBV4-2	TRBJ1-2	CASSQEDRGHGYTF
TRBV6-5	TRBJ2-7	CASSKDRKPSYEQYF
TRBV11-3	TRBJ2-1	CASSLLGRGSSEQFF
TRBV24-1	TRBJ2-1	CATSDLAGGLADGNNEQFF
TRBV4-1	TRBJ2-7	CASSQVYTSSYEQYF
TRBV11-3	TRBJ1-1	CASGRGGTGTTEAFF